A selection of T cell receptor beta chains follows, all from one sample in a study of tumor-infiltrating lymphocytes in oesophageal squamous cell carcinoma. TCRdb fed the PCR reads into MiXCR, producing one record per CDR3 protein. The sample has about 20,000 distinct CDR3 sequences, around 40% seen once. The sample was blood. These receptors all come from a male donor with esophageal squamous cell carcinoma. Each CDR3 is given with its conserved first and last residue.

TRBV7-2,-,CASSLVPNPAETQYF
TRBV7-3,TRBJ2-5,CASSLNLDRGSDEQYF
TRBV11-1,-,CASSWIGTNNEQYF
TRBV2,TRBJ2-3,CASRRRLDSTDTQYF
TRBV12-3/TRBV12-4,TRBJ1-5,CASIGQGNQPQHF
TRBV19,TRBJ2-1,CASSNTPGSSYNEQFF
TRBV28,-,CASSTNRGSNYGYTF
TRBV7-2,TRBJ1-2,CASGSGRGTSFLYGYTF
TRBV20-1,TRBJ2-5,CSGDGGPRGTQYF
TRBV7-2,TRBJ1-5,CASSLIINANQPQHF
TRBV6-1,-,CASSSRQWGQETQYF
TRBV15,TRBJ1-1,CATSRERTGGADTEAFF
TRBV7-3,TRBJ2-1,CASSLQSGSYKEQFF
TRBV20-1,TRBJ1-1,CSASRDRAGNTEAFF
TRBV6-1,-,CASSNRGPETQYF
TRBV19,TRBJ1-6,CASGMTGTAGSGLHF
TRBV20-1,-,CSARAQAGPNFNEQFF
TRBV12-3/TRBV12-4,TRBJ1-1,CASSFALTEAFF
TRBV7-2,TRBJ2-7,CASSSGTGRYEQYF
TRBV2,TRBJ2-5,CASRYRQGAGETQYF
TRBV20-1,TRBJ2-1,CSARAKERTYLSSYNEQFF